Listed here are 28 T cell receptor beta chains from one sample, sequenced in a study of CD8 T cell repertoires and HIV-1 epitope variants. These receptors lack a known antigen. Here immunoSEQ multiplex PCR was the method, and the copy in TCRdb shows in-frame clones only, minus some. The sample contains about 5,400 clones, under 65% of which appear only once. Sequencing was performed on cultured CD8+ T cells derived from PBMCs. The source is a male donor with HIV.

This clone was seen only once. The chain combines TRBV27 with TRBJ1-3; D not resolved. CDR3 length equals 15 residues. V shed 9 bases and J shed 4 bases, with 19 bases lying between them. The germline V gene has CDR1 MNHEY and CDR2 SMNVEV (reference sequence). The DNA of the CDR3 is TGTGCCAGTTCTACTTCAGGTTCCGTCGGAAACACCATATATTTT. Its protein is CASSTSGSVGNTIYF.

The chain is built from TRBV9 and TRBJ2-1, with D possibly being TRBD1 (6 bases). The CDR3 sequence is 13 residues long. V lost 3 bases to trimming and J lost 9 bases, with 13 bases between them. CDR1 is SGDLS and CDR2 is YYNGEE in the germline V gene. The CDR3 protein is CASSEGHRGEQFF. CDR3 bases: TGTGCCAGCAGCGAGGGACACCGGGGTGAGCAGTTCTTC.

V and J are TRBV7-8 and TRBJ2-7; D is unresolved. Germline values: CDR1 SGHVS, CDR2 FQNEAQ. The length of the CDR3 is 13 residues. With 4 bases removed from V and 7 bases from J, the gap between germline ends came to 14 bases. In DNA form, the CDR3 reads TGTGCCAGCAGCTCTGAGGTCACCGAGGAGCAGTACTTC. Translating it yields CASSSEVTEEQYF.

CDR3 coding DNA: TGTGCCAGCAGTTGGACAGGTGCAAACACTGAAGCTTTCTTT. Its translation is CASSWTGANTEAFF. The chain is built from TRBV28 and TRBJ1-1; 7 bases line up with TRBD1. With 4 bases clipped from V and 2 bases from J, the junction kept 4 bases outside the gene matches. CDR3 length: 14 amino acids. Germline V gene lookup returns CDR1 MDHEN and CDR2 SYDVKM. The complete variable domain, with remaining parts taken from reference TRBV28 and TRBJ1-1, reads DVKVTQSSRYLVKRTGEKVFLECVQDMDHENMFWYRQDPGLGLRLIYFSYDVKMKEKGDIPEGYSVSREKKERFSLILESASTNQTSMYLCASSWTGANTEAFFGQGTRLTVV.

J is TRBJ1-6 and V is TRBV28; D is possibly TRBD1 (6 bases). The CDR3 has 13 residues. CDR1 is MDHEN and CDR2 is SYDVKM in the germline V gene. Trimming left V 6 bases short and J 9 bases short, with 12 bases between. This chain's CDR3 is CASSRGGASPLHF. CDR3 sequence (DNA): TGTGCCAGCAGCCGGGGGGGGGCTTCACCCCTCCACTTT.

This chain connects TRBV5-1 to TRBJ1-2, with D unclear. The germline CDR1 and CDR2 sequences are SGHRS and YFSETQ. The CDR3 totals 16 residues. Trimming cost V 0 bases and J 0 bases, with 12 bases left between them. The CDR3 sequence is CASSLAPRIANYGYTF. The DNA for the CDR3 is TGCGCCAGCAGCTTGGCTCCGCGAATAGCTAACTATGGCTACACCTTC.

This chain links TRBV28 with TRBJ2-4, with D unclear. The V gene lost 4 bases and the J gene lost 0 bases, with 13 bases spanning the gap. There are 16 residues in the CDR3. The germline V gene encodes CDR1 MDHEN and CDR2 SYDVKM. CDR3 region: CASSSPAALAKNIQYF. For the CDR3, the DNA is TGTGCCAGCAGTTCCCCGGCAGCGCTAGCCAAAAACATTCAGTACTTC.

The chain combines TRBV9 with TRBJ2-5, with 10 bases aligning to TRBD1. The germline V gene encodes CDR1 SGDLS and CDR2 YYNGEE. The CDR3 is made up of 16 amino acids. Trimming took 3 bases from V and 5 from J; bases not matched to a gene: 10. The CDR3 is CASSGARDRGGETQYF. CDR3 DNA sequence: TGTGCCAGCAGCGGGGCCCGGGACAGGGGAGGGGAGACCCAGTACTTC.

This rearrangement joins TRBV6-5 to TRBJ1-1; D not certain. The CDR3 contains 13 residues. V dropped 4 bases and J dropped 1 base, with 7 bases sitting between them. Germline-derived CDR1 and CDR2 are MNHEY and SVGAGI. CDR3 residues: CASSSYRNTEAFF. CDR3 coding DNA: TGTGCCAGCAGTTCCTACAGGAACACTGAAGCTTTCTTT.

The chain employs TRBV28 and TRBJ1-5, with unresolved D. The CDR3 consists of 12 residues. Germline loops: CDR1 MDHEN, CDR2 SYDVKM. V gave up 8 bases and J gave up 1 base, with 6 bases separating them. The CDR3, as DNA: TGTGCCAGCGAAACCAGCAATCAGCCCCAGCATTTT. Translating gives CASETSNQPQHF. The variable domain in full, with the rest retrieved from reference TRBV28 and TRBJ1-5, is DVKVTQSSRYLVKRTGEKVFLECVQDMDHENMFWYRQDPGLGLRLIYFSYDVKMKEKGDIPEGYSVSREKKERFSLILESASTNQTSMYLCASETSNQPQHFGDGTRLSIL.

Only a few counts were recorded for this clone. The CDR3: CASSSPGQGFNYGYTF. CDR3 DNA sequence: TGTGCCAGCAGCTCTCCAGGACAGGGCTTTAACTATGGCTACACCTTC. The chain uses TRBV7-8 and TRBJ1-2, with TRBD1 identical over 8 bases. V lost 4 bases, J lost 1 base, and 8 bases stayed unmatched. Looked up from germline, CDR1 is SGHVS and CDR2 is FQNEAQ. The length of the CDR3 is 16 residues.

The rearrangement links TRBV27 to TRBJ2-1; D gene uncertain. Germline-derived CDR1 and CDR2 are MNHEY and SMNVEV (reference sequence). The CDR3 has 13 amino acids. V lost 0 bases to trimming and J lost 7 bases, with 7 bases between them. CDR3 nucleotides: TGTGCCAGCAGTTTATCGGACCAGAATGAGCAGTTCTTC. This encodes CASSLSDQNEQFF.

This clone showed up just once. The rearrangement links TRBV6-6 to TRBJ2-1, with 7 bases fitting TRBD1. Germline-derived CDR1 and CDR2 are MNHNY and SVGAGI (reference sequence). With 5 bases clipped from V and 4 bases from J, the junction kept 11 bases outside the gene matches. The CDR3 loop spans 16 amino acids. CDR3 DNA: TGTGCCAGCAGTGTCGGGGCCAGGGGGACATACAATGAGCAGTTCTTC. It yields the protein CASSVGARGTYNEQFF.

This clone was recorded only once. This sequence joins TRBV6-5 and TRBJ1-1; D not resolved. Between the trimmed V and J ends, which lost 4 bases and 1 base, there was a span of 7 bases. This CDR3 is built from 13 residues. Germline CDR1 MNHEY, CDR2 SVGAGI. The CDR3 is CASSSDENTEAFF. As DNA, the CDR3 is TGTGCCAGCAGTTCGGACGAGAACACTGAAGCTTTCTTT.

This clone occurred once. This chain uses TRBV7-2 with TRBJ2-1, with TRBD2 matching 10 bases. Trimming removed 1 base from V and 5 bases from J; junction bases left unmatched: 2. Germline assignment: CDR1 SGHTA and CDR2 FQGNSA. The CDR3 totals 15 residues. The CDR3 nucleotides are TGTGCCAGCAGCTTAGATAGCGGGGGGCACAATGAGCAGTTCTTC. This encodes CASSLDSGGHNEQFF.

By sample fraction, this clone is medium-sized. The chain combines TRBV27 with TRBJ2-7, with D perhaps being TRBD1 or TRBD2 (5 bases each). The CDR3 totals 16 residues. Germline CDR1 MNHEY, CDR2 SMNVEV (reference sequence). The V end was cut by 0 bases, the J end by 0 bases, with 12 bases between. The CDR3 DNA is TGTGCCAGCAGTTTATCGGTTGGGACGTACTCCTACGAGCAGTACTTC. This gives the protein CASSLSVGTYSYEQYF.

The chain couples TRBV10-2 to TRBJ1-5, with TRBD1 as a possible D gene (6 bases). The germline CDR1 and CDR2 sequences are WSHSY and SAAADI. CDR3 length equals 14 residues. The V gene lost 0 bases and the J gene lost 7 bases, with 10 bases spanning the gap. CDR3 sequence (DNA): TGCGCCAGCAGTGAGTCGGGGGCACGGCAGCCCCAGCATTTT. It specifies CASSESGARQPQHF.

The J gene is TRBJ2-1, the V gene TRBV18; the D gene is possibly TRBD2 (5 bases). The CDR3 length is 13 residues. Trimming shortened V by 4 bases and J by 6 bases, and 10 bases separated the two germline ends. CDR1 is KGHSH, CDR2 LQKENI, per germline. CDR3 sequence reads: CASSLGESNEQFF. The CDR3 coding sequence is TGTGCCAGCTCACTTGGGGAGTCCAATGAGCAGTTCTTC.

This clone was detected a few times. The gene calls are TRBV19 and TRBJ2-7, with D maybe TRBD2 (5 bases). Trimming removed 5 bases at V and 3 bases at J, with 14 bases between. The CDR3 is 14 amino acids. CDR1 LNHDA and CDR2 SQIVND come from the germline V gene (reference sequence). The CDR3 loop reads CASSPGRDNYEQYF. For the CDR3, the DNA is TGTGCCAGTAGTCCAGGACGGGATAACTACGAGCAGTACTTC.

The CDR3: CASSVQGGTRGNYNEQFF. The CDR3 bases are TGTGCCAGCAGCGTCCAGGGCGGGACTAGAGGAAACTACAATGAGCAGTTCTTC. This chain connects TRBV9 to TRBJ2-1; 8 nucleotides agree with TRBD2. V lost 2 bases and J lost 3; bases outside the gene matches: 13. The CDR3 is 18 amino acids. Germline CDR1 reads SGDLS; CDR2 reads YYNGEE.

The chain has TRBV5-6 and TRBJ2-4, with D possibly TRBD2 on 5 matching bases. Germline loops: CDR1 SGHDT, CDR2 YYEEEE. The V end lost 1 base, the J end lost 0 bases, and 8 bases lay between the germline ends. This CDR3 spans 15 amino acids. CDR3 bases: TGTGCCAGCAGCTTGAGCGGTGCAGCCAAAAACATTCAGTACTTC. The encoded protein is CASSLSGAAKNIQYF.

V and J are TRBV27 and TRBJ1-1, with 7 bases aligning to TRBD1. Germline CDR1 and CDR2: MNHEY and SMNVEV (reference sequence). Unmatched junction bases numbered 5, after V lost 6 bases and J lost 4 bases. CDR3 size: 13 residues. In DNA, the CDR3 is TGTGCCAGCAGAAGGACAGGCTCCACTGAAGCTTTCTTT. This encodes CASRRTGSTEAFF.

V gene TRBV27 combines with J gene TRBJ2-5; D might be TRBD1 or TRBD2, each matching 6 bases. V was cut by 3 bases and J by 5 bases, with 13 bases left in between. Germline CDR1 is MNHEY and CDR2 is SMNVEV (reference sequence). The CDR3 runs to 14 residues. CDR3 bases: TGTGCCAGCAGTTTGGTGGGGGGCCGGGAGACCCAGTACTTC. Translation: CASSLVGGRETQYF.

The CDR3 DNA sequence: TGTGCCAGCAGCTCTAGCGAGGAGGAACCCTACAATGAGCAGTTCTTC. Translating gives CASSSSEEEPYNEQFF. The chain recombines TRBV9 with TRBJ2-1; perhaps TRBD2 as D (6 bases). The CDR3 is 16 residues long. Germline CDR1 is SGDLS and CDR2 is YYNGEE. The V end lost 4 bases, the J end lost 2 bases, and 16 bases lay between the germline ends.

The rearrangement uses TRBV7-8 and TRBJ2-3; TRBD2 matches 7 bases. V was clipped by 5 bases and J by 2 bases; unmatched bases: 7. The CDR3 length is 15 residues. The V gene's germline CDR1 is SGHVS and CDR2 FQNEAQ. The CDR3 protein is CASSPVGTTTDTQYF. In nucleotides, the CDR3 is TGTGCCAGCAGCCCAGTCGGGACTACCACAGATACGCAGTATTTT.

The rearrangement joins TRBV5-6 to TRBJ2-3, with D perhaps matching TRBD1 (7 bases). Looked up from germline, CDR1 is SGHDT and CDR2 is YYEEEE. This CDR3 is built from 15 residues. V lost 4 bases, J lost 3 bases, and 15 bases lay in between. The CDR3 DNA follows: TGTGCCAGCAGCCCTGGCAGGGGGAGGACAGATACGCAGTATTTT. It codes for CASSPGRGRTDTQYF.

The DNA for the CDR3 is TGTGCCAGCCGGGAGGTTGGCGAGCAGTACTTC. Its translation is CASREVGEQYF. The chain links TRBV28 to TRBJ2-7; 7 nucleotides align to TRBD2. V trimming: 8 bases; J trimming: 6 bases; junction bases outside the gene matches: 4. The germline gives CDR1 MDHEN, CDR2 SYDVKM. This CDR3 region has 11 residues. Full variable domain (outside the CDR3, taken from reference TRBV28 and TRBJ2-7): DVKVTQSSRYLVKRTGEKVFLECVQDMDHENMFWYRQDPGLGLRLIYFSYDVKMKEKGDIPEGYSVSREKKERFSLILESASTNQTSMYLCASREVGEQYFGPGTRLTVT.

This chain uses TRBV14 with TRBJ2-7; 8 bases are a match to TRBD2. Germline V gene data show CDR1 as SGHDN and CDR2 as FVKESK. The CDR3 is 17 amino acids. Trimming at V came to 4 bases and at J to 0 bases, leaving 11 bases not matched to a gene. The CDR3 spells CASSLETSGSSSYEQYF. The CDR3 nucleotides are TGTGCCAGCAGCCTAGAGACGAGCGGGAGCTCCTCCTACGAGCAGTACTTC.